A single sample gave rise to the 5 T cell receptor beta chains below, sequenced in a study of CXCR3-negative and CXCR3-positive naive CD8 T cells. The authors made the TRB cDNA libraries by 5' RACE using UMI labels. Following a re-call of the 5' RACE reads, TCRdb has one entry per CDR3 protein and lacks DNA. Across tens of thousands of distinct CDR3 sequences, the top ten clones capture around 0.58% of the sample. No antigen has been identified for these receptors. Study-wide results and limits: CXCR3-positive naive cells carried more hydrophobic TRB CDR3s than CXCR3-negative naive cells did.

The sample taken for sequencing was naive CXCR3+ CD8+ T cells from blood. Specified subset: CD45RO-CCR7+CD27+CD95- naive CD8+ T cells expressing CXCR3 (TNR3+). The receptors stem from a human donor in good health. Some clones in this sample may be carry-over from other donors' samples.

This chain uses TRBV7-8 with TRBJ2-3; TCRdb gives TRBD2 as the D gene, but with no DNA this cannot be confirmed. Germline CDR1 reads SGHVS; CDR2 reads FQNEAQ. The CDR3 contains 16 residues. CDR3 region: CASSLDPAGETDTQYF.

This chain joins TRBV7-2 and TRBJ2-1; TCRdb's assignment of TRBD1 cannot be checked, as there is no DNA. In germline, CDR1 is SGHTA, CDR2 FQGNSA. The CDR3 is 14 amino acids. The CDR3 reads CASLEGQGWIEQFF.

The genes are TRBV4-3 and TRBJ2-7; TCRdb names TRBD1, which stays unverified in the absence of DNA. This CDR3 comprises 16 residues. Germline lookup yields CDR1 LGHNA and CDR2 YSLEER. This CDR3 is CASSQWTGTPADEQYF.

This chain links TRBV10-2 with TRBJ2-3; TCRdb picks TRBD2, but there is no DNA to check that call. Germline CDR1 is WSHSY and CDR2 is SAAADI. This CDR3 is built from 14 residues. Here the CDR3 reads CASTLSGDADTQYF.

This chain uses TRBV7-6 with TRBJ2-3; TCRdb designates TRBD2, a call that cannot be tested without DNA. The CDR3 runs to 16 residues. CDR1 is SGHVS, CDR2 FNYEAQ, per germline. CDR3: CASSLAGEAWGDTQYF.